The 17 T cell receptor beta chains below all came from one sample that was sequenced in a study of T cells after yellow fever vaccination. TCRdb reprocessed the 5' RACE reads with MiXCR, giving one entry per CDR3 protein. The sample holds approximately 300,000 distinct CDR3 sequences, roughly 8.7% seen once. This specimen was PBMCs, taken on the day of the first yellow fever vaccination. Receptor source: a man aged 18 to 30 who received the YFV17D yellow fever vaccine.

There are a few counts of this clonotype. The chain couples TRBV19 to TRBJ1-5; a possible D gene is TRBD1 (5 bases). The V and J ends lost 6 bases and 11 bases respectively, with 17 bases between them. The CDR3 extends over 13 amino acids. The germline CDR1 and CDR2 sequences are LNHDA and SQIVND (reference sequence). In DNA, the CDR3 is TGTGCCAGTAGCCAGACACCCGGGGGGGCCCAGCATTTT. Translating gives CASSQTPGGAQHF.

At least ten counts were recorded for this clonotype. This sequence joins TRBV7-2 and TRBJ2-6; D may be TRBD1 or TRBD2 (5 bases each). The germline V and J ends were trimmed by 7 bases and 1 base, with 11 bases remaining between them. From germline, CDR1 is SGHTA and CDR2 FQGNSA. This CDR3 has 15 residues. CDR3 in DNA: TGTGCCAGCACCTATTGGGGGTCTGGGGCCAACGTCCTGACTTTC. Its protein is CASTYWGSGANVLTF.

The table lists this clonotype with many counts. The V gene is TRBV2, the J gene TRBJ2-2; D ambiguous. Trimming cost V 2 bases and J 7 bases, with 5 bases left between them. Germline CDR1 SNHLY, CDR2 FYNNEI. This CDR3 is built from 12 residues. CDR3 nucleotide sequence: TGTGCCAGCAGTGAAAGTGGCGGGGAGCTGTTTTTT. This translates into CASSESGGELFF.

This clonotype was recorded many times. This chain connects TRBV3-1 to TRBJ2-5, with 12 bases aligning to TRBD2. The CDR3 loop spans 14 amino acids. Germline CDR1 reads LGHDT; CDR2 reads YNNKEL (reference sequence). With V trimmed by 5 bases and J by 2 bases, 0 bases remained unmatched. The CDR3 DNA reads as TGTGCCAGCAGCACTAGCGGGGGGCAAGAGACCCAGTACTTC. Translation gives CASSTSGGQETQYF.

The V gene is TRBV7-2, the J gene TRBJ2-2, with 7 bases aligning to TRBD1. The CDR3 loop spans 13 amino acids. Germline assignment: CDR1 SGHTA and CDR2 FQGNSA. The ends lost 5 bases at V and 7 bases at J; junction bases unmatched: 4. CDR3: CASSEPGGGELFF. The CDR3, as DNA: TGTGCCAGCAGCGAACCAGGGGGCGGGGAGCTGTTTTTT.

V is TRBV6-6 and J is TRBJ2-7; 7 nucleotides align to TRBD1. This CDR3 has 13 residues. Germline CDR1 MNHNY, CDR2 SVGAGI (reference sequence). V lost 5 bases and J lost 8; bases outside the gene matches: 9. CDR3 sequence reads: CASSISGQKKQYV. The CDR3 DNA reads TGTGCCAGCAGTATATCGGGACAGAAGAAGCAGTACGTC.

The J gene is TRBJ2-7, the V gene TRBV15, with a weak D call TRBD2 (6 bases). This CDR3 contains 12 residues. Trimming removed 6 bases at V and 3 bases at J, with 9 bases between. The germline V gene encodes CDR1 LNHNV and CDR2 YYDKDF (reference sequence). The CDR3, as DNA: TGTGCCACCAGTAGGGACTTCTACGAGCAGTACGTC. It translates to CATSRDFYEQYV.

In its sample, this clonotype was seen a few times. The chain uses TRBV5-1 and TRBJ1-6, with a possible D match to TRBD1 (5 bases). Germline assignment: CDR1 SGHRS and CDR2 YFSETQ. The length of the CDR3 is 17 residues. V lost 0 bases and J 1 base, leaving 11 bases between the germline ends. This CDR3 is CASSLGQRGSYNSPLHF. The CDR3 DNA sequence: TGCGCCAGCAGCTTGGGTCAGAGGGGATCCTATAATTCACCCCTCCACTTT. Based on the CDR3 plus reference TRBV5-1 and TRBJ1-6, the full variable domain is KAGVTQTPRYLIKTRGQQVTLSCSPISGHRSVSWYQQTPGQGLQFLFEYFSETQRNKGNFPGRFSGRQFSNSRSEMNVSTLELGDSALYLCASSLGQRGSYNSPLHFGNGTRLTVT.

This clonotype came up many times. The chain combines TRBV6-2 or TRBV6-3 with TRBJ1-6, with 7 nucleotides matching TRBD1. J gave up 10 bases and V 5 bases, and 8 bases lay outside the gene matches. CDR1 is MNHEY and CDR2 is SVGEGT in the germline V gene. CDR3 length: 14 amino acids. In DNA, the CDR3 is TGTGCCAGCAGTCCGACAGGGAATGAATCACCCCTCCACTTT. Translation gives CASSPTGNESPLHF.

This clonotype was recorded a few times. The chain recombines TRBV7-9 with TRBJ2-3; D unresolved. CDR1 is SEHNR, CDR2 FQNEAQ, per germline (reference sequence). The CDR3 runs to 17 residues. Deletions cut 2 bases from V and 0 bases from J, with 15 bases between. This CDR3 is CASSLSHGSYSTDTQYF. For the CDR3, the DNA is TGTGCCAGCAGCTTATCCCACGGAAGCTATAGCACAGATACGCAGTATTTT.

The chain combines TRBV7-8 with TRBJ2-5; unclear D gene. The CDR3 is 14 residues long. Germline-derived CDR1 and CDR2 are SGHVS and FQNEAQ. V dropped 5 bases and J dropped 5 bases, with 15 bases sitting between them. CDR3 sequence: CASSPKDAEETQYF. CDR3 sequence (DNA): TGTGCCAGCAGCCCAAAGGATGCGGAGGAGACCCAGTACTTC.

The chain employs TRBV9 and TRBJ2-1, with 9 bases matching TRBD1. The V gene end was trimmed by 4 bases and the J gene end by 4 bases; junction bases not matched to a gene: 6. This CDR3 has 15 residues. Germline values: CDR1 SGDLS, CDR2 YYNGEE. This CDR3 is CASSTGTGRYNEQFF. Here the CDR3 DNA reads TGTGCCAGCAGCACCGGGACAGGGAGGTACAATGAGCAGTTCTTC.

This chain uses TRBV7-9 with TRBJ1-2; D unresolved. Germline lookup yields CDR1 SEHNR and CDR2 FQNEAQ (reference sequence). Trimming cost V 0 bases and J 2 bases, with 10 bases left between them. This CDR3 has 15 residues. CDR3 coding DNA: TGTGCCAGCAGCTTAGCCGTGGTGGCGAACTATGGCTACACCTTC. It yields the protein CASSLAVVANYGYTF.

The chain employs TRBV28 and TRBJ2-1; no firm D call. Germline V gives CDR1 MDHEN, CDR2 SYDVKM. CDR3 size: 13 residues. V lost 0 bases to trimming and J lost 7 bases, with 7 bases between them. The CDR3 protein is CASSLWSTNEQFF. CDR3 DNA: TGTGCCAGCAGTTTATGGTCCACAAATGAGCAGTTCTTC.

The chain employs TRBV20-1 and TRBJ2-7, with 12 bases that match TRBD2. After removal of 2 bases from V and 6 bases from J, the junction contained 2 bases not matched to a gene. Germline V CDR1 and CDR2: DFQATT, SNEGSKA (reference sequence). The CDR3 covers 13 residues. CDR3 in DNA: TGCAGTGCTAGACTAGCGGGGGGGTTCGAGCAGTACGTC. Encoded protein: CSARLAGGFEQYV.

The chain links TRBV7-2 to TRBJ2-3; D is unclear. V lost 1 base, J lost 2 bases, and 13 bases lay in between. From germline, CDR1 is SGHTA and CDR2 FQGNSA. The CDR3 contains 16 residues. The CDR3 DNA is TGTGCCAGCAGCTTAGTGCTCCGGGCGCCCACAGATACGCAGTATTTT. This codes for CASSLVLRAPTDTQYF.

V usage is TRBV6-2 or TRBV6-3 and J usage is TRBJ2-1, with D perhaps TRBD2 (5 bases). V shed 2 bases and J shed 6 bases, with 14 bases lying between them. CDR3 length equals 15 residues. Germline CDR1 MNHEY, CDR2 SVGEGT. CDR3 coding DNA: TGTGCCAGCAGTTACAGGGTCACTGGAGGCAATGAGCAGTTCTTC. This gives the protein CASSYRVTGGNEQFF.